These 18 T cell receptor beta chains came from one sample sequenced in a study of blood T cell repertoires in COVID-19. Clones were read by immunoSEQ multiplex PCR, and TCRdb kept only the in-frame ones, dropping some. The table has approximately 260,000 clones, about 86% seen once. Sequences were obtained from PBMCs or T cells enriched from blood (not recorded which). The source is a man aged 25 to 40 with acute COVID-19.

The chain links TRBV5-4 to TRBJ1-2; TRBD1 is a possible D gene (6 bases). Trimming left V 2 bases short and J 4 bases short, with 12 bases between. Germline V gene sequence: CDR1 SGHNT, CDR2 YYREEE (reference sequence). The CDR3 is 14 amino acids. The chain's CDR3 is CASSFRGGSYGYTF. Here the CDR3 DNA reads TGTGCCAGCAGCTTCAGGGGAGGGTCCTATGGCTACACCTTC.

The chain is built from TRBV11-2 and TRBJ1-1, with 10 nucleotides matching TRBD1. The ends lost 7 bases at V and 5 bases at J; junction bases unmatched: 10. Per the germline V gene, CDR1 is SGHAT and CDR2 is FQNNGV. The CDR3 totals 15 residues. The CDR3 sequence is CASNHLGQGVTEAFF. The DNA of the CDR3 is TGTGCCAGCAACCACCTTGGACAGGGGGTGACTGAAGCTTTCTTT.

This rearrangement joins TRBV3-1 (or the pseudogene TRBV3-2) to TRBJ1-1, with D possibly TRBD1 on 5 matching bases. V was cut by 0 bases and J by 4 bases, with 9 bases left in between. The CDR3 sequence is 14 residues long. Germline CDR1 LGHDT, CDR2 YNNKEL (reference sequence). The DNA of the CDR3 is TGTGCCAGCAGCCAAGATCTTGGGGCCACTGAAGCTTTCTTT. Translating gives CASSQDLGATEAFF.

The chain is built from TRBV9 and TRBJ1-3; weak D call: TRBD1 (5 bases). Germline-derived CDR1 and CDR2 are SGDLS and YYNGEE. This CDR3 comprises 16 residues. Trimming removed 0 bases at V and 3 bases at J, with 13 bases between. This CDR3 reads CASSVEDIYFGNTIYF. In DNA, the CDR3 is TGTGCCAGCAGCGTAGAGGACATTTACTTTGGAAACACCATATATTTT.

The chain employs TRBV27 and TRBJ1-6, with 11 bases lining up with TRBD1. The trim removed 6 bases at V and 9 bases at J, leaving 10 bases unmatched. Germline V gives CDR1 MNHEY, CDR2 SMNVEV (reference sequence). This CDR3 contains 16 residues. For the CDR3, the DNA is TGTGCCAGCAGCCGTGAGCCGGGACAGGGGGTTTCACCCCTCCACTTT. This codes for CASSREPGQGVSPLHF.

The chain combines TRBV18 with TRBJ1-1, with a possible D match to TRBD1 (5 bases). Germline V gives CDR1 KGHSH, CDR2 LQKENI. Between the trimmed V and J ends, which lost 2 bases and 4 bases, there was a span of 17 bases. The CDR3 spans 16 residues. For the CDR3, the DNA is TGTGCCAGCTCACCAGATAATACCGCAGGGTCCACTGAAGCTTTCTTT. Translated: CASSPDNTAGSTEAFF.

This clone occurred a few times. CDR3 amino acids: CASSPHHGGGSYGYTF. CDR3 coding DNA: TGTGCCAGCAGCCCACACCACGGGGGGGGGTCCTATGGCTACACCTTC. V gene TRBV5-4 combines with J gene TRBJ1-2, with D tentatively TRBD1 (5 bases). Per germline, CDR1 SGHNT and CDR2 YYREEE (reference sequence). V gave up 4 bases and J gave up 4 bases, with 20 bases separating them. This CDR3 has 16 residues.

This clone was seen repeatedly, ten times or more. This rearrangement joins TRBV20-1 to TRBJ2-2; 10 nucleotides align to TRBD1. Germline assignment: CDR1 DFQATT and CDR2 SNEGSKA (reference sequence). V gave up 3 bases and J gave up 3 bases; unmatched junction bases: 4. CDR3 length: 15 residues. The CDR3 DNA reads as TGCAGTGCTAGTGCCGGGACAGGGGACACCGGGGAGCTGTTTTTT. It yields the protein CSASAGTGDTGELFF.

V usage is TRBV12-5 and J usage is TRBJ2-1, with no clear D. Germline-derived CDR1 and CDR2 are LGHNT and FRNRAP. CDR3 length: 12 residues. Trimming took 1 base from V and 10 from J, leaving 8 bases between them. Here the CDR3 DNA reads TGTGCTAGTGGTTTGGACAGCCAGGAGCAGTTCTTC. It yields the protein CASGLDSQEQFF.

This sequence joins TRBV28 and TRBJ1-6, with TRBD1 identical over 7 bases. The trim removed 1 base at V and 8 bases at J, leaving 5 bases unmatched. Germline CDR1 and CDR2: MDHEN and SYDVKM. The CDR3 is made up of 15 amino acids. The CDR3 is CASSLSTGKHSPLHF. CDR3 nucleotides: TGTGCCAGCAGTTTATCGACAGGGAAGCATTCACCCCTCCACTTT.

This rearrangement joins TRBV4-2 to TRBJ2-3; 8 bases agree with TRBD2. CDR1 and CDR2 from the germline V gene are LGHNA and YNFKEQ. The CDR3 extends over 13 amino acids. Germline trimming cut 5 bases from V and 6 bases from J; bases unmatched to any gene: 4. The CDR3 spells CASSTGGEDTQYF. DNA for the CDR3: TGTGCCAGCAGCACGGGGGGGGAGGATACGCAGTATTTT.

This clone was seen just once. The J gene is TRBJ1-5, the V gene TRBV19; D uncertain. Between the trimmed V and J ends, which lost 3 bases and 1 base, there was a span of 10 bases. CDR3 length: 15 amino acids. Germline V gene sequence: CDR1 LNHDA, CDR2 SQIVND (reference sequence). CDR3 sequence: CASSMEGFSNQPQHF. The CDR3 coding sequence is TGTGCCAGTAGTATGGAGGGATTCAGCAATCAGCCCCAGCATTTT.

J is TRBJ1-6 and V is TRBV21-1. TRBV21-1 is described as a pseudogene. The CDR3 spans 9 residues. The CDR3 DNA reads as TGTGCCAGCAGCCGCGTGGTCCACTTT. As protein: CASSRVVHF.

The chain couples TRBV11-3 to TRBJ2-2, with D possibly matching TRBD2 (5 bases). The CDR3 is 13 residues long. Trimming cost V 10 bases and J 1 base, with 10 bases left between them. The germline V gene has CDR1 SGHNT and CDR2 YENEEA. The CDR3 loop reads CANQRENTGELFF. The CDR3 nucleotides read TGTGCCAACCAACGGGAGAACACCGGGGAGCTGTTTTTT. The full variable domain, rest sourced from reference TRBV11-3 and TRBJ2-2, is EAGVVQSPRYKIIEKKQPVAFWCNPISGHNTLYWYLQNLGQGPELLIRYENEEAVDDSQLPKDRFSAERLKGVDSTLKIQPAELGDSAVYLCANQRENTGELFFGEGSRLTVL.

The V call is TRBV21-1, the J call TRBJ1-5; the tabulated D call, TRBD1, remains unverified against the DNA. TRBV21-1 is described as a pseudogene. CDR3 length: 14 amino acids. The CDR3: CASGRTGSNQPQHF. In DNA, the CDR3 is TGTGCCAGCGGAAGGACAGGGAGCAATCAGCCCCAGCATTTT.

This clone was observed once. In DNA form, the CDR3 reads TGTGCCAGCAGCTTAGGTGGGACACCCTACAATGAGCAGTTCTTC. Translating gives CASSLGGTPYNEQFF. The chain joins TRBV7-9 to TRBJ2-1; tentatively, D is TRBD1 (6 bases). Germline V gives CDR1 SEHNR, CDR2 FQNEAQ (reference sequence). The ends were cut back, 1 base at V and 2 bases at J, with 9 bases in the middle. The CDR3 is 15 residues long.

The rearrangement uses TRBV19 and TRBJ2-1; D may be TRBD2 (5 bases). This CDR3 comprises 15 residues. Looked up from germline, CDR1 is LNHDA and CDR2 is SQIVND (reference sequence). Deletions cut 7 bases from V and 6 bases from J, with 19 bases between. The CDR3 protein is CASTRDLLPLNEQFF. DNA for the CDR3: TGTGCCAGTACCCGGGATCTACTACCCCTCAATGAGCAGTTCTTC.

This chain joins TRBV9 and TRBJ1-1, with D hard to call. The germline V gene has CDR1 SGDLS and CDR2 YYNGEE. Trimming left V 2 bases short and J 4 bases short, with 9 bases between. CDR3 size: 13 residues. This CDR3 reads CASSVGDPTEAFF. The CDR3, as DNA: TGTGCCAGCAGCGTCGGGGATCCCACTGAAGCTTTCTTT.